The TCR beta chain under discussion was sequenced for a study of spatial heterogeneity in lung cancer. Overall study: Raw-read counts averaged over ten per unique TCR and UMI combination. Study results and caveats: Within tumors, counts of expanded alpha and beta TCRs tracked tumor mutation counts.

TCRdb re-called the 5' RACE reads through MiXCR, storing one row per CDR3 protein. The sample lists several thousand distinct CDR3 sequences; about 11% were seen once. The CDR3 extends over 13 amino acids. Trimming took 3 bases from V and 5 from J, leaving 8 bases between them. Looked up from germline, CDR1 is SGHTA and CDR2 is FQGNSA. This clonotype is medium-sized within its sample. Its antigen is still unknown. Time point denoted: sample taken at primary tumor resection. Samples came from roughly 72 TRACERx patients with untreated early-stage lung cancer. Whole RNA, isolated from tumor, nontumor lung or frozen PBMC, was sequenced without prior sorting.

The input for sequencing was lung tumor tissue, taken at surgery. The chain combines TRBV7-2 with TRBJ1-5; no clear D gene. This clonotype was obtained from a male donor with early-stage non-small cell lung cancer. The CDR3 spells CASSFKGDQPQHF. CDR3 DNA sequence: TGTGCCAGCAGCTTTAAGGGAGATCAGCCCCAGCATTTT. Full variable domain (missing parts from reference TRBV7-2 and TRBJ1-5): GAGVSQSPSNKVTEKGKDVELRCDPISGHTALYWYRQSLGQGLEFLIYFQGNSAPDKSGLPSDRFSAERTGGSVSTLTIQRTQQEDSAVYLCASSFKGDQPQHFGDGTRLSIL.